The T cell receptor beta chain described here comes from a study of TIL therapy for anti-PD-1-resistant metastatic lung cancer. Study-wide background: Patients had a median age of almost 55 years (range roughly 35-85). Findings and limits, study-wide: Treatment-naive, never-smoker and oncogene-addicted patients were overrepresented in this highly selected cohort.

About this clone itself: Its antigen remains unidentified.

This was the immunoSEQ v3 assay. Sequencing depth was approximately 2 million read pairs for survey level, roughly 5-6 million for deep. The method was immunoSEQ multiplex PCR; TCRdb's version includes in-frame clones alone and lacks a portion of them. Of tens of thousands of clones listed, about 86% were seen once; the top ten hold about 5%. The CDR3 has 18 residues. In germline, CDR1 is SGHRS, CDR2 YFSETQ. Trimming took off 0 bases at V and 0 bases at J, with 16 bases between the two ends. The time point here: pre-treatment sample, taken before nivolumab and TIL therapy. Stage 4 NSCLC adults joined between late 2017 and January 2020.

This clonotype originated in a person between 25 and 79 years old with non-small cell lung cancer. The specimen was blood, collected at baseline. The chain combines TRBV5-1 with TRBJ1-5; perhaps TRBD1 as D (5 bases). CDR3 in amino acids: CASSLVGGKDNSNQPQHF. The CDR3 nucleotides are TGCGCCAGCAGCTTGGTTGGAGGGAAGGACAATAGCAATCAGCCCCAGCATTTT.